This T cell receptor (beta chain) was sequenced during a study of OX40 agonist ivuxolimab in advanced cancers. At the level of the study: Patients with prior anti-PD-1, anti-PD-L1 or anti-CTLA-4 therapy were eligible; 35% to 50% had some. Whole-study results and caveats: CD8+ T cells averaged more expanded clones than CD4+. CD4+ and CD8+ blood T cells expanded clonally by week 6 at 0.1 to 3.0 mg/kg.

Clones were sequenced by immunoSEQ multiplex PCR, and TCRdb holds only the in-frame ones, with some missing. The sample yields 65,000 to 70,000 clones, more than 75% seen once. CDR3 size: 16 residues. The V end lost 5 bases, the J end lost 0 bases, and 13 bases lay between the germline ends. This clone showed up just once. The antigen remains unidentified. The chain uses TRBV23-1 and TRBJ1-4; the D is unclear. TRBV23-1 is an ORF, with its function uncertain. The specimen comprised CD4+ or CD8+ T cells sorted from blood, sampled in a trial of the OX40 agonist ivuxolimab. This receptor was obtained from an adult with an advanced solid tumor such as melanoma, head and neck, liver or kidney cancer. The CDR3 DNA reads as TGCGCCAGCAGTATGGGTGAAACTGCAACTAATGAAAAACTGTTTTTT. It yields the protein CASSMGETATNEKLFF.